Included here is one T cell receptor beta chain sequence, with context. This clonotype was seen repeatedly, ten times or more. This receptor's antigen is unknown. Within one base of it there is no much larger clone, and no base qualities were kept. Measured from the cysteine to the phenylalanine, the CDR3 is 14 residues long. Here the CDR3 DNA is all that survives: 42 bases in frame from base 1. Relative to germline, V is 5 bases shorter and J is 4 bases shorter, with 15 bases between their ends. CDR1 and CDR2 are drawn from the germline V gene: SGHTA, FQGNSA. This record belongs to a study of naive and memory T cell subsets (dated by TCRdb to about 2017). About the investigation overall: According to the figure summarizing the samples, there were about 10 blood donors, 7 tuberculin skin test biopsies and 3 saline control biopsies. PCR2 was typically a SYBR Green qPCR stopped at a set threshold; low-input samples could instead use end-point PCR (approximately 6 cycles). What the research found in general, with its limitations: The RNA-based method was acknowledged to be potentially sensitive to changes in TCR transcripts with T cell activation and differentiation.

A robust, sensitive protocol for the amplification, sequencing and analysis of TCRs was described in the study, in which 3' ligation of a UMI-containing oligonucleotide to TCR cDNA was used. For whole blood analysis, approximately 2.6 ml of peripheral blood was drawn from adult healthy volunteers into Tempus tubes, and RNA was extracted according to the manufacturer's instructions. Total RNA was treated with RQ1 DNase, without cell sorting, prior to reverse transcription, with an input of about 1 to 1,100 ng being targeted. Libraries were prepared from skin biopsies and whole blood to test how robust the pipeline was in samples where T cells are a minority population. Receptors were amplified or captured by 5' RACE. The ligated cDNA was amplified by four rounds of PCR, in which nested alpha and beta constant region primers were used together with the SP2 primer. For the blood and skin samples, reverse transcription of TCR RNA was done with SuperScript IV along with alpha and beta constant region primers. Using T4 RNA ligase 1, an oligonucleotide carrying both the Illumina SP2 primer and a UMI was ligated onto the 3' end of the cDNA. To prevent hairpin formation, the 12-nucleotide UMI was made up of two random hexamers with an eight-base spacer between them. From the second PCR onward, TCR alpha and beta chain libraries were processed separately, and dual indexing was applied for multiplexing. After pooling, the indexed libraries were analyzed by capillary electrophoresis and sequenced on either an Illumina MiSeq or NextSeq. Libraries were spiked with PhiX DNA at 5-7% so that base diversity was increased and cluster recognition was improved. The source study handled its data this way. Demultiplexor pulled UMIs out of read 2, joined the UMIs with the TCR sequence from read 1, and separated reads according to sample indices. Decombinator identified V and J genes and V-J junctions, assigning each TCR a five-part identifier including V and J deletions. UMIs were used by Collapsinator to correct sequencing errors and PCR amplification heterogeneity, so that a UMI-based abundance was obtained for each TCR. CDR3Translator converted identifiers to nucleotide sequence, translated to amino acids, and extracted CDR3 regions using terminal motifs. After normalization to the amount of input RNA, error-corrected alpha and beta TCR counts from blood and skin were compared. In TCRdb, the public reads were trimmed at Q25 with fastp and aligned with MiXCR, with productive beta chains retained. A single entry per CDR3 protein holds the most common genes and DNA from its merged rows. These V and J calls originate from TCRdb's pipeline instead of the authors' own analysis. The sample table contains about 48,000 distinct CDR3 sequences; only one count was recorded for approximately 4.8% of them. The ten largest clones add up to around 0.84% of the sample.

The rearrangement combines TRBV7-2 with TRBJ2-7, and TRBD2 may be the D gene, going by 6 matching bases. The sequence was obtained from a female donor in good health. The DNA reads as follows: TGTGCCAGCAGCCCGAGCGGGTCACGATACGAGCAGTACTTC. Its protein reads: CASSPSGSRYEQYF.